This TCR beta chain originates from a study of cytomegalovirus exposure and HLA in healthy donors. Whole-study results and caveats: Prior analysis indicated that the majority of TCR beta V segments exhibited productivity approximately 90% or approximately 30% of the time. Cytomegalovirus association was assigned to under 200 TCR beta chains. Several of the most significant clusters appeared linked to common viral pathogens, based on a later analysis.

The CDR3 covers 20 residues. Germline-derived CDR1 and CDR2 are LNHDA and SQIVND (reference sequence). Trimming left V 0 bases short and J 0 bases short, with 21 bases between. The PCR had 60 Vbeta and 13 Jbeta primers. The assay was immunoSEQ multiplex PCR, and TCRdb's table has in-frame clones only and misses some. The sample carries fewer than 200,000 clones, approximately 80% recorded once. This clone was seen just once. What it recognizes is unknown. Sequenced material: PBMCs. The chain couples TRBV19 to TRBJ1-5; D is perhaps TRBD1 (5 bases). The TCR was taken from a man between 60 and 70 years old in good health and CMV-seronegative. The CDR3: CASSIDRGQVRGYSNQPQHF. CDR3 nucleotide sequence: TGTGCCAGTAGTATAGATCGAGGCCAGGTTAGGGGTTATAGCAATCAGCCCCAGCATTTT.